The 18 T cell receptor beta chains below come from one sample, sequenced in a study of T cell responses to AZD1222 COVID-19 vaccine. Sequenced by immunoSEQ multiplex PCR; TCRdb stores in-frame clones only, minus some. The sample includes about 120,000 clones, 80% to 90% of them seen just once. This material consisted of peripheral blood, taken on day 0 of AZD1222 vaccination. The receptors shown here come from an adult in good health.

The chain recombines TRBV25-1 with TRBJ2-1, with 9 positions matching TRBD2. CDR3 length: 16 amino acids. Trimming took 5 bases from V and 5 from J; bases not matched to a gene: 10. Per the germline V gene, CDR1 is MGHDK and CDR2 is SYGVNS. In DNA form, the CDR3 reads TGTGCCAGCAGTCGAATGGGTAGCGGGAGCAACAATGAGCAGTTCTTC. Encoded protein: CASSRMGSGSNNEQFF.

The J gene is TRBJ2-1, the V gene TRBV19; D may be TRBD2 (6 bases). V lost 8 bases, J lost 10 bases, and 15 bases lay in between. Germline CDR1 reads LNHDA; CDR2 reads SQIVND (reference sequence). The CDR3 is 12 amino acids. CDR3 DNA: TGTGCCAGTGGACTTTTGAGCGGGGAGCAGTTCTTC. Its translation is CASGLLSGEQFF.

V gene TRBV27 combines with J gene TRBJ2-3; 9 bases are shared with TRBD1. The germline V gene encodes CDR1 MNHEY and CDR2 SMNVEV (reference sequence). V was clipped by 3 bases and J by 4 bases; unmatched bases: 14. The CDR3 has 18 amino acids. The CDR3 region is CASSFFPGRDRVADTQYF. The DNA for the CDR3 is TGTGCCAGCAGTTTTTTCCCTGGGCGGGACAGGGTGGCAGATACGCAGTATTTT.

V usage is TRBV6-5 and J usage is TRBJ2-7, with D uncertain. Germline V gene data show CDR1 as MNHEY and CDR2 as SVGAGI. The germline V and J ends were trimmed by 7 bases and 4 bases, with 17 bases remaining between them. The CDR3 sequence is 14 residues long. The CDR3 here is CASTLAALSYEQYF. CDR3 sequence (DNA): TGTGCCAGCACCCTCGCGGCCCTGTCGTACGAGCAGTACTTC.

The V gene is TRBV5-1, the J gene TRBJ2-5, with TRBD1 as a possible D gene (6 bases). The CDR3 covers 14 residues. Deletions cut 4 bases from V and 3 bases from J, with 13 bases between. Germline loops: CDR1 SGHRS, CDR2 YFSETQ. The CDR3 DNA follows: TGCGCCAGCAGCCCCGCGGACAGCAAAGAGACCCAGTACTTC. Protein sequence: CASSPADSKETQYF.

The chain employs TRBV5-6 and TRBJ2-7; TRBD2 matches at 13 bases. The germline V gene encodes CDR1 SGHDT and CDR2 YYEEEE. The CDR3 spans 14 residues. V was clipped by 0 bases and J by 6 bases; unmatched bases: 0. The CDR3 loop is CASSLGLAGGEQYF. The CDR3 coding sequence is TGTGCCAGCAGCTTGGGACTAGCGGGAGGCGAGCAGTACTTC. The full variable domain, in which reference TRBV5-6 and TRBJ2-7 provide the parts outside the CDR3, is DAGVTQSPTHLIKTRGQQVTLRCSPKSGHDTVSWYQQALGQGPQFIFQYYEEEERQRGNFPDRFSGHQFPNYSSELNVNALLLGDSALYLCASSLGLAGGEQYFGPGTRLTVT.

The gene calls are TRBV6-1 and TRBJ2-2; 7 nucleotides line up with TRBD2. The CDR3 is made up of 15 amino acids. V shed 0 bases, J shed 8 bases, and the junction held 6 bases outside the gene matches. Per the germline V gene, CDR1 is MNHNS and CDR2 is SASEGT. The CDR3 spells CASSEAAAGQGELFF. CDR3 DNA sequence: TGTGCCAGCAGTGAAGCGGCAGCGGGGCAGGGGGAGCTGTTTTTT.

This chain links TRBV5-6 with TRBJ1-4; 8 nucleotides match TRBD1. The germline CDR1 and CDR2 sequences are SGHDT and YYEEEE. V shed 4 bases and J 8 bases; nucleotides not matched to a gene: 13. The CDR3 is made up of 16 amino acids. The CDR3: CASSRGTGLPQEKLFF. The CDR3 nucleotides read TGTGCCAGCAGCCGAGGGACAGGCCTGCCCCAGGAAAAACTGTTTTTT.

The V call is TRBV15, the J call TRBJ2-2; D perhaps matches TRBD2 (6 bases). The CDR3 runs to 14 residues. Looked up from germline, CDR1 is LNHNV and CDR2 is YYDKDF (reference sequence). V lost 8 bases and J 1 base, leaving 11 bases between the germline ends. CDR3 loop: CATSMGGNTGELFF. The CDR3 nucleotides are TGTGCCACCTCGATGGGGGGGAACACCGGGGAGCTGTTTTTT.

The V call is TRBV19, the J call TRBJ2-1; TRBD1 agrees at 7 bases. CDR1 LNHDA and CDR2 SQIVND come from the germline V gene (reference sequence). The CDR3 is 15 amino acids. V lost 3 bases, J lost 2 bases, and 4 bases stayed unmatched. Written as DNA, the CDR3 is TGTGCCAGTAGTATTGAACAGGGGACCTACAATGAGCAGTTCTTC. Translating it yields CASSIEQGTYNEQFF.

The chain has TRBV6-4 and TRBJ2-7, with D unclear. This CDR3 has 12 residues. Trimming shortened V by 6 bases and J by 3 bases, and 9 bases separated the two germline ends. Germline CDR1 reads MRHNA; CDR2 reads SNTAGT. CDR3 sequence: CASSADGYEQYF. Written as DNA, the CDR3 is TGTGCCAGCAGCGCCGACGGCTACGAGCAGTACTTC.

The V call is TRBV27, the J call TRBJ2-7, with TRBD1 identical over 12 bases. This CDR3 region has 15 residues. Germline V CDR1 and CDR2: MNHEY, SMNVEV (reference sequence). Germline trimming cut 0 bases from V and 6 bases from J; bases unmatched to any gene: 3. This CDR3 is CASSLSPGQGAEQYF. The CDR3 coding sequence is TGTGCCAGCAGTTTATCGCCGGGACAGGGGGCCGAGCAGTACTTC.

The V call is TRBV12-3 or TRBV12-4, the J call TRBJ2-7; 14 bases line up with TRBD2. The CDR3 is made up of 13 amino acids. The V segment lost 5 bases and the J segment 7 bases; nucleotides outside the gene matches: 1. The CDR3 is CASSGTSGSEQYF. In DNA form, the CDR3 reads TGTGCCAGCAGTGGGACTAGCGGGAGTGAGCAGTACTTC.

This chain connects TRBV24-1 to TRBJ1-2, with no clear D. Trimming cost V 4 bases and J 0 bases, with 14 bases left between them. Germline values: CDR1 KGHDR, CDR2 SFDVKD. This CDR3 spans 16 amino acids. In DNA form, the CDR3 reads TGTGCCACCAGTGACCCTATCCGGGATACTAACTATGGCTACACCTTC. Encoded protein: CATSDPIRDTNYGYTF.

The chain has TRBV2 and TRBJ2-7, with D possibly being TRBD2 (5 bases). Germline V gene lookup returns CDR1 SNHLY and CDR2 FYNNEI. This CDR3 comprises 12 residues. V dropped 2 bases and J dropped 6 bases, with 8 bases sitting between them. The CDR3: CASSETEVEQYF. CDR3 bases: TGTGCCAGCAGTGAAACGGAGGTCGAGCAGTACTTC.

This chain uses TRBV5-1 with TRBJ2-3, with D perhaps TRBD1 (5 bases). The germline V gene encodes CDR1 SGHRS and CDR2 YFSETQ. V shed 0 bases and J shed 0 bases, with 11 bases lying between them. The CDR3 runs to 16 residues. The CDR3 loop reads CASSLGTLSSTDTQYF. The CDR3 coding sequence is TGCGCCAGCAGCTTGGGGACACTTTCTAGCACAGATACGCAGTATTTT.

The chain employs TRBV7-6 and TRBJ2-7; TRBD2 aligns across 7 bases. From germline, CDR1 is SGHVS and CDR2 FNYEAQ. The CDR3 contains 16 residues. The V gene end was trimmed by 1 base and the J gene end by 6 bases; junction bases not matched to a gene: 12. CDR3 residues: CASSLVATRSGGEQYF. CDR3 in DNA: TGTGCCAGCAGCTTAGTGGCCACCCGCTCGGGGGGCGAGCAGTACTTC.

The genes are TRBV11-2 and TRBJ2-1; no firm D call. The CDR3 runs to 12 residues. CDR1 is SGHAT and CDR2 is FQNNGV in the germline V gene. Trimming took off 1 base at V and 10 bases at J, with 8 bases between the two ends. CDR3 loop: CASSLGPREQFF. CDR3 coding DNA: TGTGCCAGCAGCTTAGGGCCCCGAGAGCAGTTCTTC.